The rows below give T cell receptor beta chains drawn from one sample of a study of patients and donors after allogeneic stem cell transplantation. TCRdb itself ran the RT-PCR reads through MiXCR, one entry per CDR3 protein. Of approximately 140,000 distinct CDR3 sequences detected, 37% appear once; the ten largest clones hold approximately 50%. The sample consisted of blood, either unsorted or a sorted T cell fraction (not recorded which). The receptors were sampled from a human donor who was either an allogeneic HSCT recipient or a stem cell or donor lymphocyte infusion donor (not recorded which). It is not recorded whose cells these are; they may come from a transplant donor. Each CDR3 is given with its conserved first and last residue. The D gene is left open where the match is weak. Clone size, where shown, is once, few, many, or a class for clones that have expanded.

v_gene: TRBV10-3; d_gene: NA; j_gene: TRBJ1-5; abundance: NA; CDR3aa: CAISEALSQPQHF; CDR3nt: TGTGCCATCAGTGAAGCCTTGAGCCAGCCCCAGCATTTT
v_gene: TRBV7-2; d_gene: NA; j_gene: TRBJ2-2; abundance: NA; CDR3aa: CASSFSIGELFF; CDR3nt: TGTGCCAGCAGCTTTTCGATAGGGGAGCTGTTTTTT
v_gene: TRBV27; d_gene: TRBD1; j_gene: TRBJ1-1; abundance: NA; CDR3aa: CASSRSGTGNTEAFF; CDR3nt: TGTGCCAGCAGTCGATCCGGGACAGGGAACACTGAAGCTTTCTTT
v_gene: TRBV9; d_gene: NA; j_gene: TRBJ2-7; abundance: NA; CDR3aa: CASSVNGVNEQYF; CDR3nt: TGTGCCAGCAGCGTTAACGGGGTGAACGAGCAGTACTTC
v_gene: TRBV12-3/TRBV12-4; d_gene: NA; j_gene: TRBJ1-4; abundance: few; CDR3aa: CASSFIHEKLFF; CDR3nt: TGTGCCAGCAGTTTTATCCATGAAAAACTGTTTTTT
v_gene: TRBV29-1; d_gene: TRBD1; j_gene: TRBJ2-2; abundance: once; CDR3aa: CSVEPTGIANTGELFF; CDR3nt: TGCAGCGTTGAACCGACAGGGATCGCGAACACCGGGGAGCTGTTTTTT
v_gene: TRBV28; d_gene: TRBD1; j_gene: TRBJ1-4; abundance: NA; CDR3aa: CASSSGTGLNEKLFF; CDR3nt: TGTGCCAGCAGTTCGGGGACAGGGCTTAATGAAAAACTGTTTTTT
v_gene: TRBV7-2; d_gene: NA; j_gene: TRBJ2-3; abundance: few; CDR3aa: CASSSPLGGLQDTQYF; CDR3nt: TGTGCCAGCAGCTCCCCTCTGGGGGGGCTTCAAGATACGCAGTATTTT
v_gene: TRBV28; d_gene: TRBD1; j_gene: TRBJ2-3; abundance: NA; CDR3aa: CASSPGDRSTDTQYF; CDR3nt: TGTGCCAGCAGTCCAGGGGACAGGAGCACAGATACGCAGTATTTT
v_gene: TRBV5-6; d_gene: NA; j_gene: TRBJ1-2; abundance: NA; CDR3aa: CASSLSWGYGYTF; CDR3nt: TGTGCCAGCAGCTTAAGCTGGGGCTATGGCTACACCTTC
v_gene: TRBV13; d_gene: NA; j_gene: TRBJ1-3; abundance: NA; CDR3aa: CASSLPQASGNTIYF; CDR3nt: TGTGCCAGCAGCTTACCCCAGGCATCTGGAAACACCATATATTTT
v_gene: TRBV7-2; d_gene: NA; j_gene: TRBJ1-6; abundance: few; CDR3aa: CASSSAGRSPLHF; CDR3nt: TGTGCCAGCAGCTCTGCGGGGAGATCACCCCTCCACTTT
v_gene: TRBV3-1; d_gene: TRBD2; j_gene: TRBJ2-7; abundance: NA; CDR3aa: CASSQETLAGLSYEQYF; CDR3nt: TGTGCCAGCAGCCAAGAGACACTAGCGGGTCTCTCCTACGAGCAGTACTTC
v_gene: TRBV12-3/TRBV12-4; d_gene: TRBD2; j_gene: TRBJ2-3; abundance: NA; CDR3aa: CASSLGGAGPDTQYF; CDR3nt: TGTGCCAGCAGTTTGGGTGGAGCGGGGCCAGATACGCAGTATTTT
v_gene: TRBV5-6; d_gene: NA; j_gene: TRBJ1-5; abundance: few; CDR3aa: CASSGRRDNQPQHF; CDR3nt: TGTGCCAGCAGCGGAAGGAGGGACAATCAGCCCCAGCATTTT
v_gene: TRBV12-3/TRBV12-4; d_gene: NA; j_gene: TRBJ1-1; abundance: NA; CDR3aa: CASSRQTEAFF; CDR3nt: TGTGCCAGCAGTCGACAGACTGAAGCTTTCTTT
v_gene: TRBV7-2; d_gene: TRBD1; j_gene: TRBJ2-5; abundance: few; CDR3aa: CASSGTGRRETQYF; CDR3nt: TGTGCCAGCAGCGGGACAGGGCGAAGAGAGACCCAGTACTTC
v_gene: TRBV5-1; d_gene: TRBD1; j_gene: TRBJ1-1; abundance: few; CDR3aa: CASSLSTGAALNTEAFF; CDR3nt: TGCGCCAGCAGCTTGTCAACAGGGGCAGCATTGAACACTGAAGCTTTCTTT
v_gene: TRBV5-5; d_gene: NA; j_gene: TRBJ2-7; abundance: NA; CDR3aa: CASSLESLASYEQYF; CDR3nt: TGTGCCAGCAGCTTGGAAAGTCTAGCATCCTACGAGCAGTACTTC
v_gene: TRBV28; d_gene: NA; j_gene: TRBJ2-2; abundance: NA; CDR3aa: CASSRRTGELFF; CDR3nt: TGTGCCAGCTCTAGGCGTACCGGGGAGCTGTTTTTT
v_gene: TRBV10-3; d_gene: NA; j_gene: TRBJ1-2; abundance: NA; CDR3aa: CAISESVVNYGYTF; CDR3nt: TGTGCCATCAGTGAGTCGGTAGTTAACTATGGCTACACCTTC
v_gene: TRBV12-3/TRBV12-4; d_gene: NA; j_gene: TRBJ1-1; abundance: few; CDR3aa: CASSLVYGRSTEAFF; CDR3nt: TGTGCCAGCAGTTTAGTCTATGGGAGGAGCACTGAAGCTTTCTTT
v_gene: TRBV4-3; d_gene: NA; j_gene: TRBJ2-7; abundance: NA; CDR3aa: CASSRGQSSYEQYF; CDR3nt: TGCGCCAGCAGCCGAGGACAGAGCTCCTACGAGCAGTACTTC
v_gene: TRBV30; d_gene: NA; j_gene: TRBJ1-1; abundance: NA; CDR3aa: CAWRWQMNTEAFF; CDR3nt: TGTGCCTGGAGATGGCAAATGAACACTGAAGCTTTCTTT
v_gene: TRBV6-6; d_gene: TRBD1; j_gene: TRBJ1-2; abundance: NA; CDR3aa: CASSVRQGVHYGYTF; CDR3nt: TGTGCCAGCAGTGTCCGACAGGGTGTTCACTATGGCTACACCTTC
v_gene: TRBV3-1; d_gene: TRBD1; j_gene: TRBJ1-1; abundance: few; CDR3aa: CASSRLQGAEAFF; CDR3nt: TGTGCCAGCAGCCGCCTTCAGGGGGCCGAGGCTTTCTTT
v_gene: TRBV7-2; d_gene: NA; j_gene: TRBJ1-4; abundance: NA; CDR3aa: CASSLEAAVEKLFF; CDR3nt: TGTGCCAGCAGCTTAGAGGCAGCTGTTGAAAAACTGTTTTTT
v_gene: TRBV29-1; d_gene: TRBD1; j_gene: TRBJ1-6; abundance: few; CDR3aa: CSVLEGQWNSPLHF; CDR3nt: TGCAGCGTCCTGGAGGGACAGTGGAATTCACCCCTCCACTTT
v_gene: TRBV6-2/TRBV6-3; d_gene: NA; j_gene: TRBJ1-4; abundance: NA; CDR3aa: CASEDENEKLFF; CDR3nt: TGTGCCAGCGAGGACGAAAATGAAAAACTGTTTTTT
v_gene: TRBV20-1; d_gene: NA; j_gene: TRBJ1-1; abundance: NA; CDR3aa: CSAETGMNTEAFF; CDR3nt: TGCAGTGCTGAAACAGGAATGAACACTGAAGCTTTCTTT
v_gene: TRBV7-9; d_gene: NA; j_gene: TRBJ1-5; abundance: few; CDR3aa: CASSLEGTYQPQHF; CDR3nt: TGTGCCAGCAGCTTAGAGGGGACATATCAGCCCCAGCATTTT
v_gene: TRBV5-1; d_gene: NA; j_gene: TRBJ1-1; abundance: once; CDR3aa: CASSLYPGRLNTEAFF; CDR3nt: TGCGCCAGCAGCTTGTACCCCGGGAGGCTGAACACTGAAGCTTTCTTT
v_gene: TRBV27; d_gene: NA; j_gene: TRBJ2-7; abundance: NA; CDR3aa: CASSLAVTAREQYF; CDR3nt: TGTGCCAGCAGTTTAGCGGTCACAGCGCGCGAGCAGTACTTC
v_gene: TRBV29-1; d_gene: TRBD2; j_gene: TRBJ2-1; abundance: NA; CDR3aa: CSAALAGGVHNEQFF; CDR3nt: TGCAGCGCCGCACTAGCGGGGGGGGTCCACAATGAGCAGTTCTTC
v_gene: TRBV21-1; d_gene: NA; j_gene: TRBJ2-1; abundance: once; CDR3aa: CASSNKDRGADEQFF; CDR3nt: TGTGCCAGCAGCAATAAGGACAGGGGCGCGGATGAGCAGTTCTTC
v_gene: TRBV6-5; d_gene: NA; j_gene: TRBJ1-1; abundance: many; CDR3aa: CASSYSPRRRQDTEAFF; CDR3nt: TGTGCCAGCAGTTACTCGCCGAGGCGGAGGCAGGACACTGAAGCTTTCTTT
v_gene: TRBV12-3/TRBV12-4; d_gene: TRBD2; j_gene: TRBJ2-7; abundance: NA; CDR3aa: CASSVAGVYEQYF; CDR3nt: TGTGCCAGCAGCGTAGCGGGGGTCTACGAGCAGTACTTC
v_gene: TRBV9; d_gene: TRBD2; j_gene: TRBJ2-5; abundance: NA; CDR3aa: CASSDGRSETQYF; CDR3nt: TGTGCCAGCAGCGACGGGAGGTCGGAGACCCAGTACTTC
v_gene: TRBV3-1; d_gene: TRBD1; j_gene: TRBJ1-4; abundance: NA; CDR3aa: CASSQTGTGEKLFF; CDR3nt: TGTGCCAGCAGCCAGACCGGGACAGGGGAAAAACTGTTTTTT
v_gene: TRBV28; d_gene: NA; j_gene: TRBJ1-1; abundance: NA; CDR3aa: CASNRVGEAFF; CDR3nt: TGTGCCAGCAACCGGGTCGGTGAAGCTTTCTTT
v_gene: TRBV5-6; d_gene: TRBD1; j_gene: TRBJ1-5; abundance: NA; CDR3aa: CASSLGQGVGPQHF; CDR3nt: TGTGCCAGCAGCCTGGGACAGGGGGTAGGGCCCCAGCATTTT
v_gene: TRBV14; d_gene: NA; j_gene: TRBJ1-5; abundance: NA; CDR3aa: CASSPKGESGPQHF; CDR3nt: TGTGCCAGCAGCCCAAAAGGGGAGTCGGGGCCCCAGCATTTT
v_gene: TRBV12-3/TRBV12-4; d_gene: NA; j_gene: TRBJ1-2; abundance: few; CDR3aa: CASGRAQWHYGYTF; CDR3nt: TGTGCCAGCGGACGGGCCCAGTGGCACTATGGCTACACCTTC
v_gene: TRBV6-5; d_gene: TRBD1; j_gene: TRBJ2-7; abundance: few; CDR3aa: CASSLRDSSYEQYF; CDR3nt: TGTGCCAGCAGTCTCCGGGACAGTTCCTACGAGCAGTACTTC
v_gene: TRBV29-1; d_gene: NA; j_gene: TRBJ1-1; abundance: NA; CDR3aa: CSVGRTAMNTEAFF; CDR3nt: TGCAGCGTCGGACGGACAGCGATGAACACTGAAGCTTTCTTT
v_gene: TRBV28; d_gene: NA; j_gene: TRBJ1-5; abundance: NA; CDR3aa: CASSPKSRSQHF; CDR3nt: TGTGCCAGCAGTCCGAAGTCTCGTTCCCAGCATTTT
v_gene: TRBV4-2; d_gene: NA; j_gene: TRBJ1-4; abundance: NA; CDR3aa: CASSQDPSRVGEKLFF; CDR3nt: TGTGCCAGCAGCCAAGATCCGAGCAGGGTTGGTGAAAAACTGTTTTTT
v_gene: TRBV30; d_gene: TRBD1; j_gene: TRBJ1-2; abundance: once; CDR3aa: CAWSREQGVTF; CDR3nt: TGTGCCTGGAGTCGAGAACAGGGGGTAACCTTC
v_gene: TRBV7-2; d_gene: NA; j_gene: TRBJ2-3; abundance: NA; CDR3aa: CASSLIDSSLWRDTQYF; CDR3nt: TGTGCCAGCAGCCTGATCGACAGCTCCTTATGGAGGGATACGCAGTATTTT
v_gene: TRBV28; d_gene: TRBD1; j_gene: TRBJ2-2; abundance: few; CDR3aa: CASSRRTGGWTGELFF; CDR3nt: TGTGCCAGCAGCCGCCGGACAGGGGGCTGGACCGGGGAGCTGTTTTTT
v_gene: TRBV12-3/TRBV12-4; d_gene: NA; j_gene: TRBJ1-1; abundance: NA; CDR3aa: CASSPHRTEAFF; CDR3nt: TGTGCCAGCAGCCCACATAGAACTGAAGCTTTCTTT
v_gene: TRBV7-7; d_gene: NA; j_gene: TRBJ1-5; abundance: NA; CDR3aa: CASSLAENQPQHF; CDR3nt: TGTGCTAGCAGCTTAGCGGAAAATCAGCCCCAGCATTTT